The 6 T cell receptor beta chains reported below all come from one sample, sequenced in a study of identical twins. A single record per CDR3 protein comes from TCRdb applying MiXCR to the 5' RACE reads. The table shows fewer than 900,000 distinct CDR3 sequences, with around a sixth occurring only once. The same sample was also studied in work on T cells expressing NK-cell markers.

Material for sequencing was PBMCs. Receptor source: a woman aged 18-29 years in good health.

This clonotype was detected a few times. The J gene is TRBJ2-7, the V gene TRBV5-1, with D hard to call. The CDR3 loop spans 14 amino acids. Trimming removed 0 bases at V and 2 bases at J, with 9 bases between. Germline-derived CDR1 and CDR2 are SGHRS and YFSETQ. The CDR3 protein is CASSLEARPYEQYF. In DNA, the CDR3 is TGCGCCAGCAGCTTGGAGGCTAGACCCTACGAGCAGTACTTC.

This clonotype has at least ten counts. The CDR3 loop reads CSVDPGQGVYEQYF. The CDR3 DNA reads TGCAGCGTGGATCCGGGACAGGGGGTCTACGAGCAGTACTTC. The chain uses TRBV29-1 and TRBJ2-7, with TRBD1 identical over 11 bases. The J segment lost 3 bases and the V segment lost 6 bases, leaving 7 bases of the junction unmatched. This CDR3 contains 14 residues. CDR1 and CDR2 (germline): SQVTM, ANQGSEA.

V is TRBV20-1 and J is TRBJ1-1; D uncertain. The CDR3 covers 13 residues. Looked up from germline, CDR1 is DFQATT and CDR2 is SNEGSKA (reference sequence). Trimming cost V 3 bases and J 4 bases, with 12 bases left between them. The CDR3 coding sequence is TGCAGTGCTAGGGTCCCCGGCGTCACTGAAGCTTTCTTT. Its translation: CSARVPGVTEAFF.

This rearrangement joins TRBV12-3 or TRBV12-4 to TRBJ1-1; tentative D call: TRBD1 (5 bases). V lost 6 bases and J lost 5, with 16 bases in between. The CDR3 covers 14 residues. CDR3 in DNA: TGTGCCAGCAGCTTACAGAGGGGTGGTACTGAAGCTTTCTTT. As protein: CASSLQRGGTEAFF.

J is TRBJ2-1 and V is TRBV6-2 or TRBV6-3; the D gene is possibly TRBD1 (6 bases). The CDR3 totals 13 residues. Germline V CDR1 and CDR2: MNHEY, SVGEGT. The V and J ends lost 6 bases and 9 bases respectively, with 15 bases between them. The CDR3 DNA sequence: TGTGCCAGCAGCCGACAGGTCTCCGGTGAGCAGTTCTTC. It translates to CASSRQVSGEQFF.

The gene calls are TRBV3-1 and TRBJ2-7; 15 nucleotides match TRBD2. V was pared by 5 bases and J by 4 bases, with 6 bases of the junction left unmatched. Germline CDR1 reads LGHDT; CDR2 reads YNNKEL (reference sequence). The CDR3 has 16 residues. The CDR3 nucleotides read TGTGCCAGCAGCGAAAGAGGGACTAGCGGGGGGTACGAGCAGTACTTC. This codes for CASSERGTSGGYEQYF.